The present T cell receptor (beta chain) was sequenced within a study of blood T cell repertoires in COVID-19. Across the whole study: Spain, Italy and the United States supplied samples that represented acute and convalescent COVID-19. Nucleic acid was either cDNA or gDNA, and it came from T cells, B-cell-depleted T cells, or PBMCs.

Original methodology: How many nucleated cells were present was estimated from reference gene primer amplification. Clones were read by immunoSEQ multiplex PCR, and TCRdb kept only the in-frame ones, dropping some. V, J and clone size derive from that table, while D and trimming were established from the DNA sequence. Found here are a few hundred thousand clones, 75% to 90% of them singletons; the top ten hold 3% to 4.5%. Sequences were obtained from peripheral blood. The receptor was isolated from a woman younger than 30 with acute or convalescent COVID-19.

The CDR3 region is CASSPGASGTFSYEQYF. CDR3 coding DNA: TGCGCCAGCAGCCCCGGGGCTAGCGGGACCTTCTCCTACGAGCAGTACTTC. The chain joins TRBV4-1 to TRBJ2-7, with 9 bases identical to TRBD2. CDR1 and CDR2 (germline): MGHRA, YSYEKL. The CDR3 covers 17 residues. V dropped 4 bases and J dropped 0; count of bases not matched to a gene: 10.